This TCR beta chain was found in a study of blood T cell repertoires in COVID-19. Looking at the study overall: From the United States, Italy and Spain came samples of acute and convalescent COVID-19. Nucleic acid was either cDNA or gDNA, and it came from T cells, B-cell-depleted T cells, or PBMCs.

Original processing methods: Nucleated cell number was recorded as an estimate derived from reference gene primer amplification. Sequenced by immunoSEQ multiplex PCR; TCRdb stores in-frame clones only, minus some. That table supplies the V and J calls and clone size; D and trimming were determined from the DNA. The repertoire holds about 120,000 clones, about 83% seen once, with about 2% in the top ten. The CDR3 covers 14 residues. The germline gives CDR1 SNHLY, CDR2 FYNNEI. With 5 bases clipped from V and 4 bases from J, the junction kept 4 bases outside the gene matches. Sequencing used peripheral blood. This sequence joins TRBV2 and TRBJ2-3; 9 positions match TRBD2. This receptor was obtained from a woman aged 45-65 years with acute or convalescent COVID-19. CDR3 residues: CASSSGLAPDTQYF. The CDR3 DNA is TGTGCCAGCAGTTCCGGACTAGCGCCAGATACGCAGTATTTT.